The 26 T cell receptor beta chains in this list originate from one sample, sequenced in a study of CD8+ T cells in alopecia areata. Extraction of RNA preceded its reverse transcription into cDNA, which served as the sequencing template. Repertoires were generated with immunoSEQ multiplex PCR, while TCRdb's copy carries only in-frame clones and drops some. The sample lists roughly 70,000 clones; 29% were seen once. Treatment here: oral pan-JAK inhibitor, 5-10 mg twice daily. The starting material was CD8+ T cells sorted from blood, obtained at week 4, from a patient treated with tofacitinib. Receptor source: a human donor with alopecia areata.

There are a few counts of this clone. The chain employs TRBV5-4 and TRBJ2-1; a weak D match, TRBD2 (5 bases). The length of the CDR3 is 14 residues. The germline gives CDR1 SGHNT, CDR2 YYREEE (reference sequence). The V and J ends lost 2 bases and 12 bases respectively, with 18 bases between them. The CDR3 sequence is CASSFIGAGVVQFF. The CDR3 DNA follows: TGTGCCAGCAGCTTCATAGGTGCCGGGGTAGTGCAGTTCTTC.

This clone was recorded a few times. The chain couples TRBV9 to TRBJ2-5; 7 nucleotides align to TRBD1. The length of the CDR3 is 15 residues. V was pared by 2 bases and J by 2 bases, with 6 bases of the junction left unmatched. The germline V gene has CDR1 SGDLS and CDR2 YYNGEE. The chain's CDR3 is CASSVGTARQETQYF. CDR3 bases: TGTGCCAGCAGCGTGGGGACAGCCCGACAAGAGACCCAGTACTTC.

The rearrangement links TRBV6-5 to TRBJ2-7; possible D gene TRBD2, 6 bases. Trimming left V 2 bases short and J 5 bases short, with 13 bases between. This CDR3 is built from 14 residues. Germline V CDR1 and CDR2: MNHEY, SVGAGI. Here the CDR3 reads CASSYQPGGDEQYF. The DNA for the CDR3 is TGTGCCAGCAGTTACCAACCCGGAGGGGACGAGCAGTACTTC.

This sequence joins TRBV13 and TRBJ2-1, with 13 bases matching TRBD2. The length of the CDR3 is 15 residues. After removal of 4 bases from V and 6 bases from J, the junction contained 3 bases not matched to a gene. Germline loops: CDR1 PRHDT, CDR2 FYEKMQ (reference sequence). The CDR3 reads CASSSGLAGANEQFF. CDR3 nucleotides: TGTGCCAGCAGCTCCGGACTAGCGGGAGCCAATGAGCAGTTCTTC.

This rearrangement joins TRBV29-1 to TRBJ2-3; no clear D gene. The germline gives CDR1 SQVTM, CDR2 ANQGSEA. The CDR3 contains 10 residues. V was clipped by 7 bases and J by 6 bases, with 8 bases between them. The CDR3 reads CSAGVDTQYF. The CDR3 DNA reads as TGCAGCGCCGGAGTGGATACGCAGTATTTT.

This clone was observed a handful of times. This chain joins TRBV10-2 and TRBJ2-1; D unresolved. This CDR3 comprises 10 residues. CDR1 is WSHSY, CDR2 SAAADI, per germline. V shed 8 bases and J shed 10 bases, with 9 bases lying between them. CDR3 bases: TGCGCCAGCGGATTTCCAGAGCAGTTCTTC. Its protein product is CASGFPEQFF.

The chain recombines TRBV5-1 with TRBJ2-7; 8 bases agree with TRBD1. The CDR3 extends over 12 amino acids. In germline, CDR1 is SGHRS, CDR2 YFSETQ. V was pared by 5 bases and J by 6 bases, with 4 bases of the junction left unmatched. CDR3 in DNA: TGCGCCAGCAGACAGGGGGGAGGCGAGCAGTACTTC. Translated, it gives CASRQGGGEQYF.

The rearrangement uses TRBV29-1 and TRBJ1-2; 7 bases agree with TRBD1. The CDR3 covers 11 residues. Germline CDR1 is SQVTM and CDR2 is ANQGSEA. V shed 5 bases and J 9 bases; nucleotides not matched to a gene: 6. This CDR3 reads CSVIEQGRYTF. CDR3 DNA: TGCAGCGTTATAGAACAGGGGCGCTACACCTTC.

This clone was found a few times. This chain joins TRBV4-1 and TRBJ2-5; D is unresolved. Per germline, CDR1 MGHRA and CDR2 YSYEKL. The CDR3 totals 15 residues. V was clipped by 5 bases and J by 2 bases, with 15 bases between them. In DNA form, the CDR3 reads TGCGCCAGCAGCGCCCGAGACTCTATACAAGAGACCCAGTACTTC. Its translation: CASSARDSIQETQYF.

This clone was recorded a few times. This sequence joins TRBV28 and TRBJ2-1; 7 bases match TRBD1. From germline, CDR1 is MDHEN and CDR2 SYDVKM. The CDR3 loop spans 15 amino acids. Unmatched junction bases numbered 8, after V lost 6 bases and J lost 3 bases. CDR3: CASSTRQGIYNEQFF. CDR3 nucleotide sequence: TGTGCCAGCAGCACCCGACAGGGCATCTACAATGAGCAGTTCTTC. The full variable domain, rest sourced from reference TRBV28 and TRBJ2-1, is DVKVTQSSRYLVKRTGEKVFLECVQDMDHENMFWYRQDPGLGLRLIYFSYDVKMKEKGDIPEGYSVSREKKERFSLILESASTNQTSMYLCASSTRQGIYNEQFFGPGTRLTVL.

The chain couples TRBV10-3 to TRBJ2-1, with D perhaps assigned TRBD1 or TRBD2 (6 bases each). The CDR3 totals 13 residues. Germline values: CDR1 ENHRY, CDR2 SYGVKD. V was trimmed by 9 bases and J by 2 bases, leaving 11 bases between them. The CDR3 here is CAMGGSTYNEQFF. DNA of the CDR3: TGTGCCATGGGGGGCTCCACCTACAATGAGCAGTTCTTC.

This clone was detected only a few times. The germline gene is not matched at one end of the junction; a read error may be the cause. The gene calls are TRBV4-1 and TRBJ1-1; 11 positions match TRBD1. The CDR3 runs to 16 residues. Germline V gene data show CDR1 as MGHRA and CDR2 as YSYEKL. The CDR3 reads CASSQGQGAWDTEAFF. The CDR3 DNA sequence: TGCGCCAGCAGTCAAGGACAGGGGGCATGGGACACTGAAGCTTTCTTT.

The CDR3 coding sequence is TGCAGCGGCAGGGACACCTACACCGGGGAGCTGTTTTTT. Amino acids: CSGRDTYTGELFF. The J gene is TRBJ2-2, the V gene TRBV29-1; the D gene is possibly TRBD1 (6 bases). Trimming took 7 bases from V and 3 from J, leaving 12 bases between them. This CDR3 is built from 13 residues. The germline V gene encodes CDR1 SQVTM and CDR2 ANQGSEA.

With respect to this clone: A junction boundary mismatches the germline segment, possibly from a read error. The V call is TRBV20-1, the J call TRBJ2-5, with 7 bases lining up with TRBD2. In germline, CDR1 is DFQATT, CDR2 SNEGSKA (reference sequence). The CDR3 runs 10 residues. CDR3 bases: TGCAGTGCTAGTGTTGCGGGAGATAACTTC. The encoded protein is CSASVAGDNF.

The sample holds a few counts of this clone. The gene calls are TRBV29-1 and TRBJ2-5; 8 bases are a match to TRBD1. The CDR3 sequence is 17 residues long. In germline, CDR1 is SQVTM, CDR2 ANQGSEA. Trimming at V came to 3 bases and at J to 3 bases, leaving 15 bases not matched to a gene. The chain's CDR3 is CSVEGLGLDRVEETQYF. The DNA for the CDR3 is TGCAGCGTTGAGGGCTTGGGACTGGACAGGGTGGAAGAGACCCAGTACTTC.

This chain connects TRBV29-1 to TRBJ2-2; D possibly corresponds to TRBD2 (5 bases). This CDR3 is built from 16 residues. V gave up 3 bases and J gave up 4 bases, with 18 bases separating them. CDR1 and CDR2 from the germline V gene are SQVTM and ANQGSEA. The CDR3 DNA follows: TGCAGCGTTGAGGAAAGGGCGGTAGGAGGCACCGGGGAGCTGTTTTTT. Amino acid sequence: CSVEERAVGGTGELFF.

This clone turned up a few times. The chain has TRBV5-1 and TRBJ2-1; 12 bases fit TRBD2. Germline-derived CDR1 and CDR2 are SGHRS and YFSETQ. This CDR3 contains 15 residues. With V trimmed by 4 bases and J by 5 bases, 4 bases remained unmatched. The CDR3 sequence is CASSPRLAGDNEQFF. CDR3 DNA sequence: TGCGCCAGCAGCCCCCGACTAGCGGGAGACAATGAGCAGTTCTTC.

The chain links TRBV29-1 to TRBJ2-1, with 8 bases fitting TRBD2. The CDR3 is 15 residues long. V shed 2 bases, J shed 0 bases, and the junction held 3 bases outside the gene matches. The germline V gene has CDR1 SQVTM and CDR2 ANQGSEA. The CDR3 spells CSVERLAGSYNEQFF. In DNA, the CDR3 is TGCAGCGTTGAAAGGCTAGCGGGCTCCTACAATGAGCAGTTCTTC.

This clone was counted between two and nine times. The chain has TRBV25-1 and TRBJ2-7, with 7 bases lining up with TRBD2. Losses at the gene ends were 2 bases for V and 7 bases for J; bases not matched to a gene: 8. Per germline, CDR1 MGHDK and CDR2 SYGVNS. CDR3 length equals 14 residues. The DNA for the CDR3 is TGTGCCAGCAGTGAAAGGGGCGGGGGTGGTGAGCAGTACTTC. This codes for CASSERGGGGEQYF.

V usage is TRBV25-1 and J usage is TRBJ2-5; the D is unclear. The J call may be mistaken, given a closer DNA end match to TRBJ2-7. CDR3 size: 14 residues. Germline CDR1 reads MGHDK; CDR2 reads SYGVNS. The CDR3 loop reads CASIPLETWNEQYF. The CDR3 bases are TGTGCCAGCATACCGCTCGAAACCTGGAACGAGCAGTACTTC.

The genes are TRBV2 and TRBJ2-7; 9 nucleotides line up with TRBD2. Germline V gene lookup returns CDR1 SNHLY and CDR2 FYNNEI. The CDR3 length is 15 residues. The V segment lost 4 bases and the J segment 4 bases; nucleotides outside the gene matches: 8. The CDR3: CASSVTAGGLYEQYF. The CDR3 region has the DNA TGTGCCAGCAGTGTCACAGCGGGAGGTTTGTACGAGCAGTACTTC.

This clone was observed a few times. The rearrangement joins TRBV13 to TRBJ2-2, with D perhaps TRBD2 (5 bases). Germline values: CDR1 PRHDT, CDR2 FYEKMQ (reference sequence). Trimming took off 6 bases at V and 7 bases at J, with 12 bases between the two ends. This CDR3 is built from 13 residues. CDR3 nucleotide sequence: TGTGCCAGCAGTCTGGGAGTGATCGGGGAGCTGTTTTTT. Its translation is CASSLGVIGELFF.

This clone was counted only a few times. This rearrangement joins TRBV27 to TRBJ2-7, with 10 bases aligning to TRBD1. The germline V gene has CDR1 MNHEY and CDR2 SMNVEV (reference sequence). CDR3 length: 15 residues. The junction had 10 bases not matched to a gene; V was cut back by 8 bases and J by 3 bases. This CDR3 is CASSSPGTGVYEQYF. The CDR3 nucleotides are TGTGCCAGCTCCAGCCCAGGGACAGGGGTCTACGAGCAGTACTTC.

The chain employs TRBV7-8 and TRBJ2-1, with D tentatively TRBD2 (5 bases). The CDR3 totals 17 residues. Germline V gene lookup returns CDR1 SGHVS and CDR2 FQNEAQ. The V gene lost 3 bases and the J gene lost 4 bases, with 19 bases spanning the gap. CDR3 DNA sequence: TGTGCCAGCAGCTTTTATGAGCGGAGCTCGATATACAATGAGCAGTTCTTC. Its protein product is CASSFYERSSIYNEQFF.

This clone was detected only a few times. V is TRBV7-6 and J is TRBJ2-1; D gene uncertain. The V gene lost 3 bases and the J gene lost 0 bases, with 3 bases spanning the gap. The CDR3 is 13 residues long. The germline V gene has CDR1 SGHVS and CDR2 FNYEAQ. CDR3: CASSLNSYNEQFF. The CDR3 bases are TGTGCCAGCAGCTTGAACTCCTACAATGAGCAGTTCTTC.

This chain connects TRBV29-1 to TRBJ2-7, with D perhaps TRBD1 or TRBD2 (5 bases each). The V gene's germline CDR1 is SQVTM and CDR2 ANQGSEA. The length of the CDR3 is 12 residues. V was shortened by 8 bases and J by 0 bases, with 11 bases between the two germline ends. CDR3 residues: CSSLGPSYEQYF. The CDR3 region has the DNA TGCAGCTCCTTGGGACCCTCCTACGAGCAGTACTTC.